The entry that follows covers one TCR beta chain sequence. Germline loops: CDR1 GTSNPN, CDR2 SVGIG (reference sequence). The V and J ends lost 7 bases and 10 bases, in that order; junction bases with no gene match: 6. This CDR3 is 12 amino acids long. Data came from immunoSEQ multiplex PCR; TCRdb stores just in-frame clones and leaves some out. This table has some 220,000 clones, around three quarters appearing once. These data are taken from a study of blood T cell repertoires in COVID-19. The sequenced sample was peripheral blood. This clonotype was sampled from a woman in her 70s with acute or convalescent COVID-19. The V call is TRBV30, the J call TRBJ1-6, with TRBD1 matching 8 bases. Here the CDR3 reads CAYRQGNSPLHF. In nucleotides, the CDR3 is TGTGCCTATCGACAGGGGAACTCACCCCTCCACTTT.